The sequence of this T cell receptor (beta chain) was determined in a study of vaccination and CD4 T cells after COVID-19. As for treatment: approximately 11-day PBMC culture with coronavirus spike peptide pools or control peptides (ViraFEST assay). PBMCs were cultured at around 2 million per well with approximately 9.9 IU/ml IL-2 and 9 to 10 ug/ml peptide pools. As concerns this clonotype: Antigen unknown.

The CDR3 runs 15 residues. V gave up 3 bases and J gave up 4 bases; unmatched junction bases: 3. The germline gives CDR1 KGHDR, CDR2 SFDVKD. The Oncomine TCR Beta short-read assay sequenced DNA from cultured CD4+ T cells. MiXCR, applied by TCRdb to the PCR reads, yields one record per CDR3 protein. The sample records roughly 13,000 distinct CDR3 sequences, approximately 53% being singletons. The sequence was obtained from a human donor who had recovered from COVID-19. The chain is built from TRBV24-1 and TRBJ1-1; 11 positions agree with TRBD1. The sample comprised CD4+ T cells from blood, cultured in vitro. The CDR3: CATSDGGQGGTEAFF. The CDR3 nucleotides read TGTGCCACCAGTGATGGGGGACAGGGGGGCACTGAAGCTTTCTTT.